What follows is one TCR beta chain and its context. This entry comes from a study of blood T cell repertoires in COVID-19. For the study at large: Sites in the United States, Italy and Spain provided acute and convalescent COVID-19 samples.

Study processing details: For nucleated cells, counts were estimated from reference gene primer amplification. Assay: immunoSEQ multiplex PCR; the TCRdb copy retains only in-frame clones and omits some. V, J and clone size are taken as reported in that table, and D and trimming were inferred from the DNA itself. The data contain roughly 290,000 clones, 70% to 90% of them singletons. V lost 0 bases to trimming and J lost 5 bases; unmatched junction nucleotides: 3. Germline V gene lookup returns CDR1 MGHRA and CDR2 YSYEKL. The CDR3 spans 15 residues. The chain uses TRBV4-1 and TRBJ1-4, with 7 bases identical to TRBD1. The receptor was derived from a woman between 45 and 60 years old with active or convalescent COVID-19. The sequencing sample was made of peripheral blood. For the CDR3, the DNA is TGCGCCAGCAGCCAAGAAGGGACAGCAAATGAAAAACTGTTTTTT. Protein: CASSQEGTANEKLFF.